Shown below are 17 T cell receptor beta chains from a single sample sequenced in a study of cytomegalovirus exposure and HLA in healthy donors. Both 60 Vbeta primers and 13 Jbeta primers went into the PCR. The repertoire was sequenced with immunoSEQ multiplex PCR; TCRdb's copy has only in-frame clones and lacks some. Among around 180,000 clones, approximately 81% were seen once, and the ten largest hold around 0.26%. The material sequenced was PBMCs. The source is a boy younger than 18 in good health and CMV-seronegative.

V and J are TRBV9 and TRBJ2-1, with 11 bases lining up with TRBD2. This CDR3 comprises 12 residues. V lost 3 bases, J lost 14 bases, and 4 bases stayed unmatched. From germline, CDR1 is SGDLS and CDR2 YYNGEE. The CDR3 loop is CASSGSGGAKFF. The CDR3 nucleotides are TGTGCCAGCAGCGGTAGCGGGGGGGCCAAGTTCTTC.

V gene TRBV28 combines with J gene TRBJ2-3; D perhaps matches TRBD2 (6 bases). V lost 5 bases and J 3 bases, leaving 15 bases between the germline ends. Germline V gene data show CDR1 as MDHEN and CDR2 as SYDVKM. The CDR3 is made up of 15 amino acids. Here the CDR3 DNA reads TGTGCCAGCAGTCTGAGCGGTAGCGGTACAGATACGCAGTATTTT. As protein: CASSLSGSGTDTQYF.

This clone was recorded only once. The chain is built from TRBV7-2 and TRBJ1-1, with a possible D match to TRBD1 (6 bases). Germline V gene lookup returns CDR1 SGHTA and CDR2 FQGNSA. Trimming took off 6 bases at V and 4 bases at J, with 21 bases between the two ends. The CDR3 totals 16 residues. The CDR3 sequence: CASSGGASLLGTEAFF. The DNA of the CDR3 is TGTGCCAGCAGTGGGGGCGCCTCGTTATTGGGCACTGAAGCTTTCTTT.

This chain uses TRBV5-1 with TRBJ1-1, with TRBD1 matching 9 bases. Germline V gene sequence: CDR1 SGHRS, CDR2 YFSETQ. This CDR3 comprises 16 residues. Trimming at V came to 0 bases and at J to 2 bases, leaving 5 bases not matched to a gene. In DNA form, the CDR3 reads TGCGCCAGCAGCTTGGCGGGGACAGGGTATAACACTGAAGCTTTCTTT. It yields the protein CASSLAGTGYNTEAFF.

This chain links TRBV19 with TRBJ2-7; 9 positions agree with TRBD1. Germline-derived CDR1 and CDR2 are LNHDA and SQIVND (reference sequence). The CDR3 consists of 18 residues. V dropped 8 bases and J dropped 2; count of bases not matched to a gene: 19. The CDR3 sequence: CASLSTLQGAIDTYEQYF. Written as DNA, the CDR3 is TGTGCCAGTCTCTCTACCCTACAGGGGGCCATCGATACCTACGAGCAGTACTTC.

The gene calls are TRBV11-2 and TRBJ2-7; D gene ambiguous. This CDR3 has 12 residues. The germline gives CDR1 SGHAT, CDR2 FQNNGV. V lost 5 bases and J lost 0, with 5 bases in between. CDR3 bases: TGTGCCAGCAGCCACAACTCCTACGAGCAGTACTTC. Amino acid sequence: CASSHNSYEQYF.

The chain couples TRBV5-6 to TRBJ1-3, with D uncertain. CDR1 SGHDT and CDR2 YYEEEE come from the germline V gene. Trimming removed 2 bases from V and 0 bases from J, with 9 bases in between. CDR3 length: 15 residues. As DNA, the CDR3 is TGTGCCAGCAGCTTCGGGTTTAGCTCTGGAAACACCATATATTTT. Translated: CASSFGFSSGNTIYF. Complete variable domain (other parts from reference TRBV5-6 and TRBJ1-3): DAGVTQSPTHLIKTRGQQVTLRCSPKSGHDTVSWYQQALGQGPQFIFQYYEEEERQRGNFPDRFSGHQFPNYSSELNVNALLLGDSALYLCASSFGFSSGNTIYFGEGSWLTVV.

The chain has TRBV30 and TRBJ1-1; 9 bases line up with TRBD1. The V segment lost 4 bases and the J segment 7 bases; nucleotides outside the gene matches: 7. The CDR3 spans 13 residues. Germline V gene lookup returns CDR1 GTSNPN and CDR2 SVGIG (reference sequence). This CDR3 is CAWKDRGAGEAFF. The CDR3 DNA follows: TGTGCCTGGAAGGACAGGGGCGCGGGTGAAGCTTTCTTT.

The rearrangement links TRBV13 to TRBJ1-1; tentative D call: TRBD1 (5 bases). The CDR3 contains 15 residues. Trimming removed 6 bases from V and 4 bases from J, with 18 bases in between. Looked up from germline, CDR1 is PRHDT and CDR2 is FYEKMQ (reference sequence). The CDR3 spells CASRVGGIWTTEAFF. In DNA form, the CDR3 reads TGTGCCAGCAGGGTGGGGGGGATCTGGACCACTGAAGCTTTCTTT.

The chain has TRBV29-1 and TRBJ1-1; the match to TRBD1 covers 8 bases. Per germline, CDR1 SQVTM and CDR2 ANQGSEA. With V trimmed by 4 bases and J by 1 base, 5 bases remained unmatched. CDR3 length: 14 residues. The CDR3 sequence is CSVVGTGTNTEAFF. CDR3 nucleotide sequence: TGCAGCGTTGTGGGGACAGGTACGAACACTGAAGCTTTCTTT. The full variable domain, rest sourced from reference TRBV29-1 and TRBJ1-1, is SAVISQKPSRDICQRGTSLTIQCQVDSQVTMMFWYRQQPGQSLTLIATANQGSEATYESGFVIDKFPISRPNLTFSTLTVSNMSPEDSSIYLCSVVGTGTNTEAFFGQGTRLTVV.

V usage is TRBV5-1 and J usage is TRBJ2-7, with 8 nucleotides matching TRBD1. The length of the CDR3 is 15 residues. The V gene's germline CDR1 is SGHRS and CDR2 YFSETQ. The J segment lost 1 base and the V segment lost 0 bases, leaving 3 bases of the junction unmatched. The CDR3: CASSLVGTGSYEQYF. The DNA of the CDR3 is TGCGCCAGCAGCTTGGTAGGGACAGGATCCTACGAGCAGTACTTC.

The CDR3 is CSVEKDILVAFF. CDR3 sequence (DNA): TGCAGCGTTGAAAAAGATATACTCGTAGCTTTCTTT. The rearrangement uses TRBV29-1 and TRBJ1-1; D call uncertain. CDR1 and CDR2 from the germline V gene are SQVTM and ANQGSEA. The CDR3 extends over 12 amino acids. V lost 2 bases to trimming and J lost 10 bases, with 14 bases between them.

This clone was found a few times. The V gene is TRBV5-6, the J gene TRBJ1-5; D gene uncertain. Germline V gene data show CDR1 as SGHDT and CDR2 as YYEEEE. Trimming shortened V by 5 bases and J by 2 bases, and 14 bases separated the two germline ends. The CDR3 length is 15 residues. The DNA for the CDR3 is TGTGCCAGCAGTGCCGCACAGCCGGGCAATCAGCCCCAGCATTTT. It specifies CASSAAQPGNQPQHF.

The CDR3 protein is CASSLAGTSGPGTQYF. For the CDR3, the DNA is TGTGCCAGCAGCTTAGCGGGGACTAGCGGGCCTGGTACGCAGTATTTT. The V call is TRBV7-2, the J call TRBJ2-3; 12 bases align to TRBD2. The V segment lost 0 bases and the J segment 8 bases; nucleotides outside the gene matches: 6. This CDR3 region has 16 residues. CDR1 and CDR2 (germline): SGHTA, FQGNSA. Full variable domain (missing parts from reference TRBV7-2 and TRBJ2-3): GAGVSQSPSNKVTEKGKDVELRCDPISGHTALYWYRQSLGQGLEFLIYFQGNSAPDKSGLPSDRFSAERTGGSVSTLTIQRTQQEDSAVYLCASSLAGTSGPGTQYFGPGTRLTVL.

J is TRBJ1-6 and V is TRBV6-1; the D gene is possibly TRBD1 (5 bases). Between the trimmed V and J ends, which lost 2 bases and 9 bases, there was a span of 11 bases. Looked up from germline, CDR1 is MNHNS and CDR2 is SASEGT. The CDR3 is 14 residues long. The CDR3: CASSEYRWGSPLHF. The CDR3 nucleotides read TGTGCCAGCAGTGAATACAGGTGGGGTTCACCCCTCCACTTT.

The chain has TRBV27 and TRBJ2-1; 13 bases fit TRBD2. Germline V lookup: CDR1 MNHEY, CDR2 SMNVEV (reference sequence). The CDR3 totals 15 residues. V trimming: 5 bases; J trimming: 9 bases; junction bases outside the gene matches: 7. The CDR3 region has the DNA TGTGCCAGCAGTCTCGGACTAGCGGGAGTTGCTGAGCAGTTCTTC. Encoded protein: CASSLGLAGVAEQFF.

The chain has TRBV9 and TRBJ1-5; TRBD1 aligns across 7 bases. CDR1 and CDR2 (germline): SGDLS, YYNGEE. Unmatched junction bases numbered 4, after V lost 2 bases and J lost 5 bases. The CDR3 contains 14 residues. In nucleotides, the CDR3 is TGTGCCAGCAGCGTTGGACAGGCTGATCAGCCCCAGCATTTT. This gives the protein CASSVGQADQPQHF.